The clone carrying this TCR beta chain was observed a handful of times. The sample belongs to a study of blood T cells in healthy people across ages. A second roughly 6 to 11 cycle PCR used barcoded and J-beta primers. Each cDNA was tagged by a template-switch adaptor containing 12 random nucleotides. TCRdb re-called the 5' RACE reads with MiXCR, one entry per CDR3 protein. The table lists fewer than 800,000 distinct CDR3 sequences, about 30% of them singletons, with 15% in the top ten. No fewer than 5.5 micrograms of total RNA were isolated from every sample. This CDR3 region has 20 residues. Germline V gene sequence: CDR1 SGHAT, CDR2 FQNNGV. The J segment lost 3 bases and the V segment lost 5 bases, leaving 19 bases of the junction unmatched.

Source material: blood. This sequence originates from a woman aged 80 or over in good health. V usage is TRBV11-2 and J usage is TRBJ2-5; 12 bases map to TRBD2. CDR3 protein: CASSRAGTSGGPIFKETQYF. The DNA for the CDR3 is TGTGCCAGCAGCCGCGCCGGCACTAGCGGGGGGCCGATATTTAAAGAGACCCAGTACTTC. Variable domain in full (rest from reference TRBV11-2 and TRBJ2-5): EAGVAQSPRYKIIEKRQSVAFWCNPISGHATLYWYQQILGQGPKLLIQFQNNGVVDDSQLPKDRFSAERLKGVDSTLKIQPAKLEDSAVYLCASSRAGTSGGPIFKETQYFGPGTRLLVL.